Listed below are T cell receptor beta chains from one sample, sequenced in a study of blood T cell repertoires in COVID-19. TCRdb keeps only in-frame clones here, not all; method: immunoSEQ multiplex PCR. Of fewer than 250,000 clones in the sample, around 85% were seen once. The sequenced material came from PBMCs or T cells enriched from blood (not recorded which). These receptor sequences come from a woman aged 45-60 years with acute COVID-19. Both conserved end residues are part of each CDR3. Fields, in order: V gene, clone size, J gene, CDR3 protein. Size tells how often a clone was seen (once, few, many) or the class of an expanded clone, and some rows leave it out.

TRBV3-1/TRBV3-2	once	TRBJ2-7	CASSQVKGVARGQKQYF
TRBV30	-	TRBJ2-7	CAWRSMLSSYEQYF
TRBV7-6	few	TRBJ1-5	CASSLEQGAQPQHF
TRBV7-2	-	TRBJ1-2	CASIPGNRAEGYTF
TRBV9	few	TRBJ2-7	CASDRTGEGYEQYF
TRBV7-2	-	TRBJ1-1	CASSHMEGAGSAEAFF
TRBV10-3	-	TRBJ1-1	CAISDGGLLNTEAFF
TRBV3-1/TRBV3-2	-	TRBJ1-6	CASSQPRDSYNSPLHF
TRBV10-3	once	TRBJ2-7	CAISADRPQEQYF
TRBV24-1	-	TRBJ1-5	CATSDLGQPQHF
TRBV10-3	-	TRBJ2-5	CAINAGERETQYF
TRBV27	-	TRBJ2-3	CASSQTSGGLLGQYF
TRBV30	-	TRBJ1-4	CAWSFDRGREKLFF
TRBV5-1	-	TRBJ1-1	CASSLSGTMNTEAFF
TRBV7-9	-	TRBJ2-1	CASSLNAGGHHEQFF
TRBV14	-	TRBJ1-2	CASSPRLTRNYGYTF
TRBV30	once	TRBJ1-2	CAWDDRDYGYTF
TRBV18	-	TRBJ1-5	CASSLEKTGFGQPQHF
TRBV10-1	-	TRBJ2-7	CASSESMVGRLAGTYEQYF
TRBV12-3/TRBV12-4	-	TRBJ1-2	CASSRDIQGYTF
TRBV6-2/TRBV6-3	-	TRBJ2-1	CASSYSRGYNEQFF
TRBV5-6	-	TRBJ2-7	CASSLSHQIAYEQYF
TRBV6-5	few	TRBJ1-5	CASSYSRIGNQPQHF
TRBV30	-	TRBJ1-2	CASDRDLGYTF
TRBV4-1	-	TRBJ1-2	CASSQDSQGANYGYTF
TRBV29-1	-	TRBJ1-2	CSVVNINYGYTF
TRBV19	-	TRBJ1-2	CALQGGHGYTF
TRBV5-8	-	TRBJ2-6	CASSSTGSNSGANVLTF
TRBV3-1/TRBV3-2	-	TRBJ1-1	CASSHWSVNTEAFF
TRBV7-2	-	TRBJ1-1	CASSLGSGNPEAFF
TRBV6-1	-	TRBJ2-7	CASSEAREARRQYF
TRBV6-5	once	TRBJ2-5	CASSPTSGTETQYF
TRBV19	-	TRBJ1-2	CASSIVSAGSSNYGYTF
TRBV7-9	few	TRBJ1-1	CASSPQVSNTEAFF
TRBV19	once	TRBJ1-5	CASTPVTGGVNQPQHF
TRBV6-2/TRBV6-3	-	TRBJ2-7	CASSYNEPYEQYF
TRBV6-5	-	TRBJ2-7	CASSYSPRDVEQYF
TRBV11-2	-	TRBJ1-1	CASSFAGEAFF
TRBV7-3	-	TRBJ1-1	CASSPDRDRAAEAFF
TRBV5-4	-	TRBJ2-5	CASSPERGETQYF
TRBV21-1	-	TRBJ1-2	CALQAGVSGGYTF
TRBV5-1	-	TRBJ1-2	CASGSGSINYGYTF
TRBV10-3	-	TRBJ1-6	CAISSASDRHNSPLHF
TRBV15	-	TRBJ1-2	CATTPDRGFMGYTF
TRBV12-3/TRBV12-4	-	TRBJ1-1	CASSSTTGLEAFF